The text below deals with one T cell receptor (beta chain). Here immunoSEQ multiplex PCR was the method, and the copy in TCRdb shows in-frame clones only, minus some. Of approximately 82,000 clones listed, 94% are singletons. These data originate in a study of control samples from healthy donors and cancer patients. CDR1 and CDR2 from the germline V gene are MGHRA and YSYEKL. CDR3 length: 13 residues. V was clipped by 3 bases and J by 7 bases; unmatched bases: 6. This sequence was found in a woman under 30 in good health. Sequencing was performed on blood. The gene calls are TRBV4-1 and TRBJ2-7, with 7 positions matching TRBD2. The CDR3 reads CASSHGGEAEQYF. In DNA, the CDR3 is TGCGCCAGCAGCCATGGGGGGGAGGCAGAGCAGTACTTC.